Listed below are T cell receptor beta chains from one sample, sequenced in a study of T-cell memory formation after mild COVID-19. Each CDR3 protein is one row after TCRdb ran MiXCR on the 5' RACE reads. The sample contains around 130,000 distinct CDR3 sequences, 16% of which appear only once. Sequenced: PBMCs or a T cell subset sorted from them (not recorded which). The receptors were gathered from an adult woman who had mild COVID-19 (a few samples of this study predate the infection). Cell type and time point are not known. Both conserved end residues are part of each CDR3. A D gene is named only where the DNA matches it firmly. A row's size may be missing; if present it is once, few, many or a size class.

D gene: .
V gene: TRBV12-3/TRBV12-4
J gene: TRBJ1-3
clone size: .
CDR3 DNA: TGTGCCAGCAGACGAGGGACCCTCGGTGGAAACACCATATATTTT
CDR3 protein: CASRRGTLGGNTIYF

D gene: .
V gene: TRBV15
J gene: TRBJ2-2
clone size: few
CDR3 DNA: TGTGCCACCAGCAGAGATGGCACTAAACGTCAAAACACCGGGGAGCTGTTTTTT
CDR3 protein: CATSRDGTKRQNTGELFF

D gene: .
V gene: TRBV18
J gene: TRBJ1-2
clone size: .
CDR3 DNA: TGTGCCAGCTCATCTATCCCTAACAGCTATGGCTACACCTTC
CDR3 protein: CASSSIPNSYGYTF

D gene: .
V gene: TRBV24-1
J gene: TRBJ2-7
clone size: .
CDR3 DNA: TGTGCCACCAGTGATGCGGCCAACGGGGGCTACGAGCAGTACTTC
CDR3 protein: CATSDAANGGYEQYF

D gene: .
V gene: TRBV12-3/TRBV12-4
J gene: TRBJ1-6
clone size: .
CDR3 DNA: TGTGCCAGCAGTCTACAGTCCTCCTCACCCCTCCACTTT
CDR3 protein: CASSLQSSSPLHF

D gene: .
V gene: TRBV29-1
J gene: TRBJ2-7
clone size: .
CDR3 DNA: TGCAGTTCGACAGAAGGGAACAACCACGAGCAGTACTTC
CDR3 protein: CSSTEGNNHEQYF

D gene: .
V gene: TRBV18
J gene: TRBJ2-1
clone size: once
CDR3 DNA: TGTGCCAGCTCACCGGCCAATGAGCAGTTCTTC
CDR3 protein: CASSPANEQFF

D gene: .
V gene: TRBV5-1
J gene: TRBJ2-2
clone size: .
CDR3 DNA: TGCGCCAGCAGCGGCAGGGCCGGGAACACCGGGGAGCTGTTTTTT
CDR3 protein: CASSGRAGNTGELFF

D gene: .
V gene: TRBV12-3/TRBV12-4
J gene: TRBJ2-7
clone size: few
CDR3 DNA: TGTGCCAGCAGTGCGGGACGGTACTACGAGCAGTACTTC
CDR3 protein: CASSAGRYYEQYF

D gene: .
V gene: TRBV4-1
J gene: TRBJ2-1
clone size: .
CDR3 DNA: TGCGCCAGCAGCCAAGAGGCAGGCTACCAGAATGAGCAGTTCTTC
CDR3 protein: CASSQEAGYQNEQFF

D gene: TRBD2
V gene: TRBV7-2
J gene: TRBJ2-5
clone size: few
CDR3 DNA: TGTGCCAGCGTCCTCTCGCTAGCGGACCAAGAGACCCAGTACTTC
CDR3 protein: CASVLSLADQETQYF

D gene: .
V gene: TRBV2
J gene: TRBJ2-2
clone size: few
CDR3 DNA: TGTGCCAGCAGACCACAGGACGGGACCGGGGAGCTGTTTTTT
CDR3 protein: CASRPQDGTGELFF

D gene: TRBD1
V gene: TRBV28
J gene: TRBJ2-7
clone size: .
CDR3 DNA: TGTGCTAGCAGTTCTCCTGGGGACAGGGGCTACGAGCAGTACTTC
CDR3 protein: CASSSPGDRGYEQYF

D gene: .
V gene: TRBV7-2
J gene: TRBJ2-1
clone size: .
CDR3 DNA: TGTGCCAGCACCTACGGAGGGGGCGGGTACAATGAGCAGTTCTTC
CDR3 protein: CASTYGGGGYNEQFF

D gene: .
V gene: TRBV18
J gene: TRBJ2-5
clone size: few
CDR3 DNA: TGTGCCAGCTCACCACCGGAAGTAGAGACCCAGTACTTC
CDR3 protein: CASSPPEVETQYF

D gene: .
V gene: TRBV12-3/TRBV12-4
J gene: TRBJ2-5
clone size: .
CDR3 DNA: TGTGCCAGCAGTCCCGGACAAGAGACCCAGTACTTC
CDR3 protein: CASSPGQETQYF

D gene: .
V gene: TRBV5-1
J gene: TRBJ2-1
clone size: few
CDR3 DNA: TGCGCCAGCAGCTTGATAGTTTCTGATGAGCAGTTCTTC
CDR3 protein: CASSLIVSDEQFF

D gene: TRBD1
V gene: TRBV24-1
J gene: TRBJ1-5
clone size: .
CDR3 DNA: TGTGCCACCAGTGATGGGACAGTTAGGGGGGAGCCCCAGCATTTT
CDR3 protein: CATSDGTVRGEPQHF

D gene: .
V gene: TRBV7-2
J gene: TRBJ1-5
clone size: .
CDR3 DNA: TGTGCCAGCAGCTATCTCGGGGCCAATCAGCCCCAGCATTTT
CDR3 protein: CASSYLGANQPQHF

D gene: .
V gene: TRBV29-1
J gene: TRBJ2-2
clone size: few
CDR3 DNA: TGCAGCGCGGGACAGAACACCGGGGAGCTGTTTTTT
CDR3 protein: CSAGQNTGELFF

D gene: .
V gene: TRBV7-8
J gene: TRBJ2-1
clone size: few
CDR3 DNA: TGTGCCAGCAGCTTAATTGGGGTCTCCTACAATGAGCAGTTCTTC
CDR3 protein: CASSLIGVSYNEQFF

D gene: TRBD1
V gene: TRBV15
J gene: TRBJ2-5
clone size: .
CDR3 DNA: TGTGCCACCAGCAGAGCTACAGGGGGTCAAGAGACCCAGTACTTC
CDR3 protein: CATSRATGGQETQYF

D gene: TRBD1
V gene: TRBV29-1
J gene: TRBJ2-7
clone size: few
CDR3 DNA: TGCAGCGCCGGACAGGACGAGCAGTACTTC
CDR3 protein: CSAGQDEQYF

D gene: .
V gene: TRBV6-5
J gene: TRBJ1-1
clone size: few
CDR3 DNA: TGTGCCAGCAGTATTGACACTTTGAACACTGAAGCTTTCTTT
CDR3 protein: CASSIDTLNTEAFF

D gene: .
V gene: TRBV24-1
J gene: TRBJ2-7
clone size: .
CDR3 DNA: TGTGCCACCTCGGGTGGGTCCTACGAGCAGTACTTC
CDR3 protein: CATSGGSYEQYF

D gene: .
V gene: TRBV4-1
J gene: TRBJ1-1
clone size: .
CDR3 DNA: TGCGCCAGCAGCGGACGAGATTTGAGGCGCACTGAAGCTTTCTTT
CDR3 protein: CASSGRDLRRTEAFF

D gene: TRBD2
V gene: TRBV6-1
J gene: TRBJ2-2
clone size: .
CDR3 DNA: TGTGCCACCAGACTAGCGGGGGGGCCTAGCGGGGAGCTGTTTTTT
CDR3 protein: CATRLAGGPSGELFF

D gene: .
V gene: TRBV4-1
J gene: TRBJ2-3
clone size: few
CDR3 DNA: TGCGCCAGCAGCCAGTCTCCCGGGGGGCCAGATACGCAGTATTTT
CDR3 protein: CASSQSPGGPDTQYF

D gene: .
V gene: TRBV10-3
J gene: TRBJ2-2
clone size: few
CDR3 DNA: TGTGCCATCAGTGATGTTGACACCGGGGAGCTGTTTTTT
CDR3 protein: CAISDVDTGELFF

D gene: TRBD1
V gene: TRBV25-1
J gene: TRBJ1-2
clone size: .
CDR3 DNA: TGTGCCAGCAGTGAGGGGACAGGAGGAAGCTATGGCTACACCTTC
CDR3 protein: CASSEGTGGSYGYTF

D gene: .
V gene: TRBV5-1
J gene: TRBJ2-1
clone size: .
CDR3 DNA: TGCGCCAGCAGCTTGGATTGGGATTCCTACAATGAGCAGTTCTTC
CDR3 protein: CASSLDWDSYNEQFF

D gene: TRBD1
V gene: TRBV20-1
J gene: TRBJ2-1
clone size: .
CDR3 DNA: TGCAGTGCTGCTACGGGACAGTCCTACAATGAGCAGTTCTTC
CDR3 protein: CSAATGQSYNEQFF

D gene: .
V gene: TRBV5-1
J gene: TRBJ2-1
clone size: .
CDR3 DNA: TGCGCCAGCAGCTTGACGGCTAGCTACAATGAGCAGTTCTTC
CDR3 protein: CASSLTASYNEQFF

D gene: .
V gene: TRBV5-1
J gene: TRBJ2-3
clone size: many
CDR3 DNA: TGCGCCAGCAGCTTGACCACAGATACGCAGTATTTT
CDR3 protein: CASSLTTDTQYF

D gene: TRBD2
V gene: TRBV14
J gene: TRBJ2-3
clone size: .
CDR3 DNA: TGTGCCAGCAGCCAGGGAGGGGCAACAGATACGCAGTATTTT
CDR3 protein: CASSQGGATDTQYF

D gene: .
V gene: TRBV29-1
J gene: TRBJ1-1
clone size: .
CDR3 DNA: TGCAGCGTTGGGGACATGGAACACACTGAAGCTTTCTTT
CDR3 protein: CSVGDMEHTEAFF

D gene: .
V gene: TRBV7-6
J gene: TRBJ2-1
clone size: few
CDR3 DNA: TGTGCCAGCAGCTTTACACAGGGCAGGAATGAGCAGTTCTTC
CDR3 protein: CASSFTQGRNEQFF

D gene: TRBD1
V gene: TRBV5-1
J gene: TRBJ2-1
clone size: .
CDR3 DNA: TGCGCCAGCAGCTACGGGGACAGTGGGGACAATGAGCAGTTCTTC
CDR3 protein: CASSYGDSGDNEQFF

D gene: .
V gene: TRBV7-6
J gene: TRBJ2-5
clone size: few
CDR3 DNA: TGTGCCAGCAGCAAGAGCAGGGGAGGTGGCGAGACCCAGTACTTC
CDR3 protein: CASSKSRGGGETQYF

D gene: TRBD1
V gene: TRBV18
J gene: TRBJ1-2
clone size: many
CDR3 DNA: TGTGCCAGCTCCCCGCAGGGGGACTATGGCTACACCTTC
CDR3 protein: CASSPQGDYGYTF